Sequencing of this T cell receptor beta chain was carried out in a study of cytomegalovirus exposure and HLA in healthy donors. Study overall: Early on, a data release was issued that held roughly 80 million unique TCRs from HLA-typed donors.

The PCR made use of 60 Vbeta and 13 Jbeta primers. The repertoire was sequenced with immunoSEQ multiplex PCR; TCRdb's copy has only in-frame clones and lacks some. Among fewer than 250,000 clones listed, over 60% were seen once. Overall study results and limits: Investigators reported over 150 TCR beta chains as tied to cytomegalovirus.

Points on this clone: The antigen remains undetermined.

Healthy bone marrow donors made up the donor group. Sampled while nominally healthy, donors likely had unrecorded immune exposures. CDR3 length: 16 amino acids. Germline V gene sequence: CDR1 MNHEY, CDR2 SVGAGI. Trimming pared 2 bases from V and 8 bases from J, leaving 16 bases between. This receptor was identified in a woman in her 30s in good health and CMV-seropositive. The chain combines TRBV6-5 with TRBJ1-6, with a tentative D call TRBD1 (6 bases). The sample comprised PBMCs. CDR3 coding DNA: TGTGCCAGCAGTTACGGGGAGCGGACAGCTTATTCACCCCTCCACTTT. Encoded protein: CASSYGERTAYSPLHF.